These 21 T cell receptor beta chains were all obtained from the same sample, sequenced in a study of shared clonotypes between healthy human individuals. CD8 cells regarded as naive lacked CD45RO, were positively chosen for CCR7, and omitted terminally differentiated effector memory CD45RA+ cells. Some clones are missing from TCRdb's copy, which holds only in-frame ones; the method was immunoSEQ multiplex PCR. The data show over 2 million clones, roughly 94% seen once. Source material: naive CD8+ T cells sorted from blood. The receptors derive from a man in his late teens or twenties in good health.

The chain has TRBV13 and TRBJ1-3; no reliable D call. CDR3 size: 15 residues. Trimming left V 5 bases short and J 0 bases short, with 11 bases between. Looked up from germline, CDR1 is PRHDT and CDR2 is FYEKMQ (reference sequence). CDR3 sequence reads: CASSAHLPSGNTIYF. The CDR3 region has the DNA TGTGCCAGCAGCGCACATCTCCCCTCTGGAAACACCATATATTTT.

This chain connects TRBV25-1 to TRBJ1-2; D remains ambiguous. Germline V gene sequence: CDR1 MGHDK, CDR2 SYGVNS. This CDR3 comprises 13 residues. V was trimmed by 4 bases and J by 1 base, leaving 7 bases between them. For the CDR3, the DNA is TGTGCCAGCAGTGTCGGACGTAACTATGGCTACACCTTC. This translates into CASSVGRNYGYTF.

This chain joins TRBV19 and TRBJ2-7; D is unclear. CDR1 and CDR2 from the germline V gene are LNHDA and SQIVND (reference sequence). The CDR3 spans 12 residues. The V end lost 3 bases, the J end lost 7 bases, and 10 bases lay between the germline ends. The CDR3 spells CASSIDLEEQYF. CDR3 in DNA: TGTGCCAGTAGTATCGACTTGGAAGAGCAGTACTTC.

The chain links TRBV10-3 to TRBJ2-7, with TRBD1 matching 9 bases. The V gene's germline CDR1 is ENHRY and CDR2 SYGVKD. J lost 3 bases, V lost 5 bases, and 5 bases had no gene match. There are 14 residues in the CDR3. The CDR3 loop reads CAISSLDRGYEQYF. The CDR3 DNA reads TGTGCCATCAGTTCCCTGGACAGGGGCTACGAGCAGTACTTC.

The rearrangement uses TRBV10-3 and TRBJ2-3, with D perhaps TRBD1 (6 bases). Between the trimmed V and J ends, which lost 8 bases and 2 bases, there was a span of 14 bases. The CDR3 is made up of 14 amino acids. Germline CDR1 and CDR2: ENHRY and SYGVKD. The CDR3 protein is CAIGRTEITDTQYF. The CDR3, as DNA: TGTGCCATCGGAAGGACAGAGATCACAGATACGCAGTATTTT.

The chain couples TRBV2 to TRBJ1-4, with 8 bases matching TRBD1. The length of the CDR3 is 16 residues. CDR1 and CDR2 (germline): SNHLY, FYNNEI. V trimming: 3 bases; J trimming: 5 bases; junction bases outside the gene matches: 8. The CDR3 reads CASSEYWTGMNEKLFF. The CDR3 nucleotides read TGTGCCAGCAGTGAGTACTGGACAGGGATGAATGAAAAACTGTTTTTT. The full variable domain, in which reference TRBV2 and TRBJ1-4 provide the parts outside the CDR3, is EPEVTQTPSHQVTQMGQEVILRCVPISNHLYFYWYRQILGQKVEFLVSFYNNEISEKSEIFDDQFSVERPDGSNFTLKIRSTKLEDSAMYFCASSEYWTGMNEKLFFGSGTQLSVL.

The CDR3 sequence is CASSVGGPSNQPQHF. CDR3 coding DNA: TGTGCCAGCAGTGTGGGGGGACCGAGCAATCAGCCCCAGCATTTT. The chain uses TRBV27 and TRBJ1-5, with D possibly matching TRBD1 (5 bases). The V and J ends lost 5 bases and 1 base respectively, with 12 bases between them. Germline CDR1 MNHEY, CDR2 SMNVEV (reference sequence). The CDR3 totals 15 residues.

The chain uses TRBV7-6 and TRBJ2-7; possibly TRBD1 or TRBD2 for D (5 bases each). CDR3 length: 13 residues. Looked up from germline, CDR1 is SGHVS and CDR2 is FNYEAQ. The V gene lost 7 bases and the J gene lost 0 bases, with 10 bases spanning the gap. In DNA, the CDR3 is TGTGCCAGCACCCTGGGGGACTCCTACGAGCAGTACTTC. This sequence encodes CASTLGDSYEQYF. Complete variable domain (other parts from reference TRBV7-6 and TRBJ2-7): GAGVSQSPRYKVTKRGQDVALRCDPISGHVSLYWYRQALGQGPEFLTYFNYEAQQDKSGLPNDRFSAERPEGSISTLTIQRTEQRDSAMYRCASTLGDSYEQYFGPGTRLTVT.

The genes are TRBV5-1 and TRBJ2-2; 9 nucleotides align to TRBD1. The CDR3 contains 17 residues. Germline values: CDR1 SGHRS, CDR2 YFSETQ. V shed 4 bases and J 5 bases; nucleotides not matched to a gene: 12. As DNA, the CDR3 is TGCGCCAGCAGCATTCCTGGGGACAGGGTTCGGACCGGGGAGCTGTTTTTT. Its protein product is CASSIPGDRVRTGELFF.

This clone has just one count. This chain connects TRBV28 to TRBJ2-5; D not certain. Germline loops: CDR1 MDHEN, CDR2 SYDVKM. The length of the CDR3 is 13 residues. Between the trimmed V and J ends, which lost 2 bases and 0 bases, there was a span of 4 bases. The CDR3 DNA follows: TGTGCCAGCAGTTTAGCTAACCAAGAGACCCAGTACTTC. Translation: CASSLANQETQYF.

On this clone itself: Other DNA sequences in this sample translate to the same CDR3. V gene TRBV7-3 combines with J gene TRBJ1-1; D remains ambiguous. V was shortened by 2 bases and J by 5 bases, with 9 bases between the two germline ends. This CDR3 is 13 amino acids long. Per germline, CDR1 SGHTA and CDR2 FQGTGA. The CDR3 loop is CASSLGSGTEAFF. CDR3 coding DNA: TGTGCCAGCAGCTTAGGTAGTGGGACTGAAGCTTTCTTT. Full variable domain (outside the CDR3, taken from reference TRBV7-3 and TRBJ1-1): GAGVSQTPSNKVTEKGKYVELRCDPISGHTALYWYRQSLGQGPEFLIYFQGTGAADDSGLPNDRFFAVRPEGSVSTLKIQRTERGDSAVYLCASSLGSGTEAFFGQGTRLTVV.

CDR3 sequence: CASKDSGQHNEQFF. In DNA, the CDR3 is TGTGCCAGCAAAGACTCGGGACAGCACAATGAGCAGTTCTTC. The chain recombines TRBV6-6 with TRBJ2-1; 7 bases agree with TRBD1. V shed 7 bases, J shed 5 bases, and the junction held 8 bases outside the gene matches. Germline V lookup: CDR1 MNHNY, CDR2 SVGAGI (reference sequence). The CDR3 covers 14 residues.

V is TRBV7-9 and J is TRBJ2-5; D perhaps matches TRBD1 (5 bases). The CDR3 is made up of 13 amino acids. Trimming took 6 bases from V and 5 from J, leaving 13 bases between them. From germline, CDR1 is SEHNR and CDR2 FQNEAQ (reference sequence). The CDR3: CASSPQVVETQYF. In DNA form, the CDR3 reads TGTGCCAGCAGTCCACAGGTGGTGGAGACCCAGTACTTC.

The chain has TRBV6-1 and TRBJ2-3, with TRBD2 identical over 10 bases. Germline assignment: CDR1 MNHNS and CDR2 SASEGT. This CDR3 region has 18 residues. Unmatched junction bases numbered 10, after V lost 2 bases and J lost 2 bases. CDR3 bases: TGTGCCAGCAGTGAAACTAGGACTAGCGGTAACTTCACAGATACGCAGTATTTT. The encoded protein is CASSETRTSGNFTDTQYF.

This rearrangement joins TRBV13 to TRBJ2-5; D is possibly TRBD1 (6 bases). V lost 5 bases, J lost 5 bases, and 18 bases lay in between. The length of the CDR3 is 15 residues. The V gene's germline CDR1 is PRHDT and CDR2 FYEKMQ (reference sequence). CDR3 sequence (DNA): TGTGCCAGCAGCCCGACGGGACAACTGGGGGAGACCCAGTACTTC. Translated, it gives CASSPTGQLGETQYF. Based on the CDR3 plus reference TRBV13 and TRBJ2-5, the full variable domain is AAGVIQSPRHLIKEKRETATLKCYPIPRHDTVYWYQQGPGQDPQFLISFYEKMQSDKGSIPDRFSAQQFSDYHSELNMSSLELGDSALYFCASSPTGQLGETQYFGPGTRLLVL.

DNA of the CDR3: TGTGCCAGCAGTGAGACACCTGTCCAAACCTACGAGCAGTACTTC. Its translation is CASSETPVQTYEQYF. The chain couples TRBV6-1 to TRBJ2-7; D is unclear. Germline V gives CDR1 MNHNS, CDR2 SASEGT. Trimming took off 3 bases at V and 2 bases at J, with 14 bases between the two ends. CDR3 length equals 15 residues.

This sequence joins TRBV28 and TRBJ2-3, with 13 bases matching TRBD2. The CDR3 is 17 residues long. V gave up 5 bases and J gave up 2 bases; unmatched junction bases: 7. Germline V gives CDR1 MDHEN, CDR2 SYDVKM. The DNA for the CDR3 is TGTGCCAGCAGTACAGGACTAGCGGGGGCCCTCACAGATACGCAGTATTTT. Its translation: CASSTGLAGALTDTQYF.

This chain joins TRBV5-6 and TRBJ2-4; D may be TRBD1 (7 bases). Germline loops: CDR1 SGHDT, CDR2 YYEEEE. Trimming cost V 1 base and J 8 bases, with 13 bases left between them. This CDR3 spans 14 amino acids. CDR3 sequence: CASSLQGGQDIQYF. The CDR3 DNA is TGTGCCAGCAGCTTGCAGGGGGGCCAAGACATTCAGTACTTC. The full variable domain, its missing parts supplied by reference TRBV5-6 and TRBJ2-4, is DAGVTQSPTHLIKTRGQQVTLRCSPKSGHDTVSWYQQALGQGPQFIFQYYEEEERQRGNFPDRFSGHQFPNYSSELNVNALLLGDSALYLCASSLQGGQDIQYFGAGTRLSVL.

The rearrangement links TRBV13 to TRBJ2-7, with TRBD1 matching 9 bases. This CDR3 is built from 14 residues. The trim removed 5 bases at V and 2 bases at J, leaving 4 bases unmatched. Germline CDR1 and CDR2: PRHDT and FYEKMQ (reference sequence). This CDR3 is CASSPWTGAYEQYF. CDR3 DNA sequence: TGTGCCAGCAGCCCCTGGACAGGGGCCTACGAGCAGTACTTC.

The chain is built from TRBV29-1 and TRBJ1-2, with TRBD1 as a possible D gene (5 bases). Trimming stripped 0 bases from V and 5 bases from J, with 10 bases between. CDR1 is SQVTM, CDR2 ANQGSEA, per germline. The CDR3 is 13 residues long. CDR3 sequence reads: CSVEEGHPYGYTF. CDR3 DNA: TGCAGCGTTGAAGAAGGACATCCGTATGGCTACACCTTC.

The V gene is TRBV6-5, the J gene TRBJ2-7, with TRBD2 matching 9 bases. In germline, CDR1 is MNHEY, CDR2 SVGAGI. The V gene end was trimmed by 5 bases and the J gene end by 3 bases; junction bases not matched to a gene: 2. The CDR3 extends over 13 amino acids. The CDR3 DNA sequence: TGTGCCAGCAGTGCGGGGGGGCTCTACGAGCAGTACTTC. Protein sequence: CASSAGGLYEQYF.